The 30 T cell receptor beta chains below come from one sample, sequenced in a study of siplizumab effects on memory and regulatory T cells. Using immunoSEQ multiplex PCR, the repertoire was profiled, and TCRdb retains in-frame clones only, with some absent. This sample has tens of thousands of clones; 91% occur once, and the top ten carry around 30%. Sequencing used CD8+ T cells sorted from blood. These receptor sequences come from a human donor in good health.

The CDR3 sequence is CASSLVDTQYF. CDR3 DNA: TGTGCCAGCAGCTTAGTAGATACGCAGTATTTT. The rearrangement uses TRBV5-8 and TRBJ2-3; D is undetermined. Trimming removed 2 bases at V and 5 bases at J, with 3 bases between. The CDR3 spans 11 residues. The germline V gene has CDR1 SGHTS and CDR2 YDEGEE.

V and J are TRBV6-5 and TRBJ1-2; 7 nucleotides match TRBD1. Germline assignment: CDR1 MNHEY and CDR2 SVGAGI. This CDR3 contains 14 residues. Trimming at V came to 6 bases and at J to 5 bases, leaving 9 bases not matched to a gene. The CDR3 region has the DNA TGTGCCAGCAGCAATGAGGGGGCGCGTTATGGCTACACCTTC. Amino acid sequence: CASSNEGARYGYTF.

The chain employs TRBV6-5 and TRBJ2-7; 8 positions match TRBD1. The trim removed 2 bases at V and 2 bases at J, leaving 2 bases unmatched. CDR3 size: 14 residues. The germline V gene has CDR1 MNHEY and CDR2 SVGAGI. The CDR3 here is CASSYGTGTYEQYF. The CDR3 DNA is TGTGCCAGCAGTTACGGGACAGGAACCTACGAGCAGTACTTC.

The gene calls are TRBV2 and TRBJ1-3; 7 bases line up with TRBD1. V lost 10 bases, J lost 4 bases, and 10 bases stayed unmatched. The CDR3 loop spans 14 amino acids. CDR1 is SNHLY and CDR2 is FYNNEI in the germline V gene. This CDR3 reads CATHRGLGGNTIYF. The CDR3 coding sequence is TGTGCCACCCACAGGGGATTGGGAGGAAACACCATATATTTT.

A remark on this clone: Other DNA sequences from this sample encode an identical CDR3 as well. The chain combines TRBV25-1 with TRBJ2-1, with D unclear. The CDR3 sequence is 13 residues long. Germline CDR1 reads MGHDK; CDR2 reads SYGVNS. V dropped 1 base and J dropped 6 bases, with 7 bases sitting between them. The CDR3 protein is CASSELAANEQFF. The CDR3 nucleotides are TGTGCCAGCAGTGAATTGGCAGCCAATGAGCAGTTCTTC. Full variable domain (outside the CDR3, taken from reference TRBV25-1 and TRBJ2-1): EADIYQTPRYLVIGTGKKITLECSQTMGHDKMYWYQQDPGMELHLIHYSYGVNSTEKGDLSSESTVSRIRTEHFPLTLESARPSHTSQYLCASSELAANEQFFGPGTRLTVL.

J is TRBJ2-5 and V is TRBV13, with D possibly being TRBD1 (5 bases). V gave up 5 bases and J gave up 5 bases, with 12 bases separating them. The CDR3 spans 13 residues. Per germline, CDR1 PRHDT and CDR2 FYEKMQ (reference sequence). In DNA, the CDR3 is TGTGCCAGCAGCCCCCCAGGGCAGGAGACCCAGTACTTC. Translation: CASSPPGQETQYF.

The V call is TRBV11-3, the J call TRBJ2-3; D is unclear. Germline CDR1 is SGHNT and CDR2 is YENEEA. The V gene lost 4 bases and the J gene lost 2 bases, with 7 bases spanning the gap. This CDR3 is 13 amino acids long. CDR3 sequence reads: CASSSRLTDTQYF. For the CDR3, the DNA is TGTGCCAGCAGCTCAAGACTCACAGATACGCAGTATTTT.

The V call is TRBV29-1, the J call TRBJ2-7, with D unclear. From germline, CDR1 is SQVTM and CDR2 ANQGSEA. The CDR3 length is 14 residues. V shed 0 bases and J shed 1 base, with 10 bases lying between them. This chain's CDR3 is CSVEDRAESYEQYF. The CDR3 DNA reads TGCAGCGTTGAAGATCGGGCCGAATCCTACGAGCAGTACTTC.

The chain combines TRBV6-4 with TRBJ1-1; the D is unclear. The CDR3 totals 13 residues. Trimming left V 6 bases short and J 1 base short, with 9 bases between. Germline lookup yields CDR1 MRHNA and CDR2 SNTAGT. The CDR3 loop is CASSGEWNTEAFF. CDR3 coding DNA: TGTGCCAGCAGCGGAGAGTGGAACACTGAAGCTTTCTTT.

V and J are TRBV2 and TRBJ2-1, with TRBD2 matching over 7 bases. The CDR3 loop spans 15 amino acids. CDR1 is SNHLY, CDR2 FYNNEI, per germline. V was pared by 4 bases and J by 3 bases, with 6 bases of the junction left unmatched. The CDR3 DNA is TGTGCCAGCAGTGGTAGCGGGCACCTCTACAATGAGCAGTTCTTC. Amino acid sequence: CASSGSGHLYNEQFF.

V gene TRBV5-1 combines with J gene TRBJ2-1; TRBD2 aligns across 10 bases. The CDR3 length is 19 residues. V lost 7 bases to trimming and J lost 0 bases; unmatched junction nucleotides: 16. The germline V gene encodes CDR1 SGHRS and CDR2 YFSETQ. CDR3 in amino acids: CASQPGLAAIDSSYNEQFF. The CDR3 coding sequence is TGCGCCAGCCAGCCAGGACTAGCGGCGATAGATAGCTCCTACAATGAGCAGTTCTTC.

The gene calls are TRBV19 and TRBJ1-4; D is ambiguous. V shed 6 bases and J shed 7 bases, with 12 bases lying between them. The germline gives CDR1 LNHDA, CDR2 SQIVND (reference sequence). The CDR3 contains 13 residues. CDR3 residues: CASSGSPIEKLFF. The CDR3 DNA follows: TGTGCCAGTAGCGGCAGCCCGATTGAAAAACTGTTTTTT.

This clone came up a few times. The chain couples TRBV6-1 to TRBJ2-3; TRBD2 matches 13 bases. After removal of 3 bases from V and 3 bases from J, the junction contained 6 bases not matched to a gene. The length of the CDR3 is 17 residues. Germline-derived CDR1 and CDR2 are MNHNS and SASEGT. CDR3 sequence: CASSEQLAGGITDTQYF. DNA for the CDR3: TGTGCCAGCAGTGAGCAACTAGCGGGAGGGATAACAGATACGCAGTATTTT.

CDR3 in DNA: TGTGCCATCAGTGGGCTAGCGGAGAGCTCCTACAATGAGCAGTTCTTC. Translated, it gives CAISGLAESSYNEQFF. The chain is built from TRBV10-3 and TRBJ2-1; 7 bases line up with TRBD2. The CDR3 sequence is 16 residues long. Germline V gene sequence: CDR1 ENHRY, CDR2 SYGVKD. The junction had 6 bases not matched to a gene; V was cut back by 4 bases and J by 0 bases.

The chain is built from TRBV11-1 and TRBJ1-5; TRBD1 matches at 10 bases. V was clipped by 3 bases and J by 7 bases; unmatched bases: 3. The CDR3 length is 14 residues. CDR1 is SGHAT and CDR2 is FQDESV in the germline V gene (reference sequence). The CDR3 DNA reads TGTGCCAGCAGCTTGGGGACAGGGGACCAGCCCCAGCATTTT. This translates into CASSLGTGDQPQHF.

V is TRBV9 and J is TRBJ1-1, with D possibly matching TRBD1 (6 bases). Germline CDR1 reads SGDLS; CDR2 reads YYNGEE. Trimming removed 0 bases from V and 5 bases from J, with 8 bases in between. The CDR3 spans 13 residues. CDR3 DNA: TGTGCCAGCAGCGTAGGGGGGCAGACTGAAGCTTTCTTT. Residues: CASSVGGQTEAFF.

The genes are TRBV4-3 and TRBJ2-1; D possibly corresponds to TRBD1 (6 bases). CDR3 length: 16 residues. With 3 bases removed from V and 2 bases from J, the gap between germline ends came to 14 bases. Germline CDR1 LGHNA, CDR2 YSLEER. The CDR3 loop reads CASSHYLDSPYNEQFF. The CDR3 DNA is TGCGCCAGCAGCCACTATTTGGACAGTCCCTACAATGAGCAGTTCTTC.

This clone appeared a single time. V and J are TRBV7-9 and TRBJ1-2; perhaps TRBD1 as D (6 bases). The CDR3 has 13 residues. Germline loops: CDR1 SEHNR, CDR2 FQNEAQ (reference sequence). Between the trimmed V and J ends, which lost 4 bases and 7 bases, there was a span of 13 bases. The CDR3 DNA reads TGTGCCAGCAGCTCCATAGGGGGGGTTGGCTACACCTTC. As protein: CASSSIGGVGYTF.

The gene calls are TRBV6-4 and TRBJ2-2; D possibly uses TRBD1 or TRBD2 (5 bases each). CDR3 length equals 13 residues. Between the trimmed V and J ends, which lost 3 bases and 6 bases, there was a span of 8 bases. Germline CDR1 MRHNA, CDR2 SNTAGT. The CDR3 coding sequence is TGTGCCAGCAGTGATGGGGACGCCGGGGAGCTGTTTTTT. Encoded protein: CASSDGDAGELFF.

J is TRBJ2-5 and V is TRBV5-1; 10 nucleotides align to TRBD2. The CDR3 is made up of 16 amino acids. Germline V gene sequence: CDR1 SGHRS, CDR2 YFSETQ. After removal of 1 base from V and 5 bases from J, the junction contained 8 bases not matched to a gene. As DNA, the CDR3 is TGCGCCAGCAGCTTGATAGCTAGCGGGAGATTTGAGACCCAGTACTTC. Amino acid sequence: CASSLIASGRFETQYF.

This clone was observed a single time. The V call is TRBV4-1, the J call TRBJ2-7; TRBD1 might be the D (6 bases). V was cut by 9 bases and J by 5 bases, with 20 bases left in between. This CDR3 has 14 residues. Germline CDR1 MGHRA, CDR2 YSYEKL. For the CDR3, the DNA is TGCGCCAGTGGGATGGGGGCAATCGGAAACGAGCAGTACTTC. As protein: CASGMGAIGNEQYF.

The table lists this clone with a count of one. This rearrangement joins TRBV19 to TRBJ2-1; unclear D gene. The germline V and J ends were trimmed by 1 base and 3 bases, with 7 bases remaining between them. Germline CDR1 is LNHDA and CDR2 is SQIVND (reference sequence). The CDR3 runs to 14 residues. The CDR3 nucleotides are TGTGCCAGTAGTATAGCCGACAACTACAATGAGCAGTTCTTC. Its translation: CASSIADNYNEQFF.

The chain has TRBV19 and TRBJ2-1; D is possibly TRBD1 (6 bases). Trimming left V 3 bases short and J 7 bases short, with 10 bases between. Germline CDR1 is LNHDA and CDR2 is SQIVND (reference sequence). The CDR3 is made up of 13 amino acids. The CDR3 DNA reads as TGTGCCAGTAGTATTGGACAGCAAAATGAGCAGTTCTTC. This sequence encodes CASSIGQQNEQFF.

This clone showed up just once. Distinct nucleotide sequences in the sample also encode this CDR3. The chain couples TRBV27 to TRBJ2-7, with D perhaps being TRBD1 or TRBD2 (5 bases each). The V end was cut by 4 bases, the J end by 3 bases, with 10 bases between. This CDR3 spans 13 amino acids. Per germline, CDR1 MNHEY and CDR2 SMNVEV (reference sequence). For the CDR3, the DNA is TGTGCCAGCAGTTGGGACGGGAACTACGAGCAGTACTTC. Protein: CASSWDGNYEQYF.

This chain uses TRBV29-1 with TRBJ2-7, with a tentative D call TRBD1 (6 bases). V lost 7 bases and J lost 6, with 13 bases in between. Per germline, CDR1 SQVTM and CDR2 ANQGSEA. The CDR3 totals 11 residues. The CDR3 bases are TGCAGCGCGCCACAGGGTTCCGAGCAGTACTTC. Protein product: CSAPQGSEQYF.

The rearrangement joins TRBV6-5 to TRBJ2-1; D is unresolved. CDR3 length equals 13 residues. V gave up 0 bases and J gave up 4 bases, with 4 bases separating them. Germline-derived CDR1 and CDR2 are MNHEY and SVGAGI. The CDR3, as DNA: TGTGCCAGCAGTTACTCGGGGTACAATGAGCAGTTCTTC. Its protein is CASSYSGYNEQFF.

This clone was detected once. This chain connects TRBV29-1 to TRBJ2-1; no firm D call. The CDR3 spans 15 residues. The germline CDR1 and CDR2 sequences are SQVTM and ANQGSEA. Trimming removed 2 bases at V and 0 bases at J, with 11 bases between. CDR3 nucleotide sequence: TGCAGCGTTGAATGGGCGGCGAGCTCCTACAATGAGCAGTTCTTC. Translation: CSVEWAASSYNEQFF.

V usage is TRBV6-1 and J usage is TRBJ2-1, with 9 bases lining up with TRBD2. There are 18 residues in the CDR3. The junction had 8 bases not matched to a gene; V was cut back by 1 base and J by 1 base. Per germline, CDR1 MNHNS and CDR2 SASEGT. The CDR3 reads CASSEDVGLATSYNEQFF. In nucleotides, the CDR3 is TGTGCCAGCAGTGAAGACGTGGGACTAGCAACGTCCTACAATGAGCAGTTCTTC.

The chain recombines TRBV6-1 with TRBJ2-3, with D possibly TRBD2 on 5 matching bases. The germline V and J ends were trimmed by 4 bases and 7 bases, with 24 bases remaining between them. The CDR3 is 17 residues long. The V gene's germline CDR1 is MNHNS and CDR2 SASEGT. The CDR3 coding sequence is TGTGCCAGCAGTGTCCCGCCGACTACCGTGCTGGGAAATACGCAGTATTTT. Protein product: CASSVPPTTVLGNTQYF.

The rearrangement uses TRBV4-1 and TRBJ2-7; D is undetermined. The CDR3 totals 13 residues. Germline V gene lookup returns CDR1 MGHRA and CDR2 YSYEKL. Trimming cost V 2 bases and J 3 bases, with 8 bases left between them. The CDR3 here is CASSQSADYEQYF. In nucleotides, the CDR3 is TGCGCCAGCAGCCAATCGGCGGACTACGAGCAGTACTTC.